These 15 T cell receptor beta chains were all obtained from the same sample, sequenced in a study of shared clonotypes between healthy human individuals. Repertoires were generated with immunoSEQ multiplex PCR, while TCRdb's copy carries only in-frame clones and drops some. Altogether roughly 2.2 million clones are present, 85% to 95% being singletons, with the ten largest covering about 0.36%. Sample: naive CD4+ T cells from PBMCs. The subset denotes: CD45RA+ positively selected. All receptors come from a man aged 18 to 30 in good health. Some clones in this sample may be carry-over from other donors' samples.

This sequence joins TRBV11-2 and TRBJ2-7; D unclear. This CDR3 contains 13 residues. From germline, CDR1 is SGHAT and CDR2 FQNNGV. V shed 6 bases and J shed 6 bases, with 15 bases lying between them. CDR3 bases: TGTGCCAGCAGTTATCTCCTGGGTCTCGAGCAGTACTTC. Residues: CASSYLLGLEQYF.

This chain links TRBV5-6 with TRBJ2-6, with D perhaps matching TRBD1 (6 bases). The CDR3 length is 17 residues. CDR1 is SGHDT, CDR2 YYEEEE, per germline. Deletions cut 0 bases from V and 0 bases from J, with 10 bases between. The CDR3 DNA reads TGTGCCAGCAGCTTGGACTGGACAGACTCTGGGGCCAACGTCCTGACTTTC. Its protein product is CASSLDWTDSGANVLTF. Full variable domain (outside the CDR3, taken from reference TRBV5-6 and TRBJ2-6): DAGVTQSPTHLIKTRGQQVTLRCSPKSGHDTVSWYQQALGQGPQFIFQYYEEEERQRGNFPDRFSGHQFPNYSSELNVNALLLGDSALYLCASSLDWTDSGANVLTFGAGSRLTVL.

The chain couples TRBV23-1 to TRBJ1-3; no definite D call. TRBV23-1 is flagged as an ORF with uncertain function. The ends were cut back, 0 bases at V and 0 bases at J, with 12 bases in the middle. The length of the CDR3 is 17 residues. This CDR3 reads CASSQSPSVFSGNTIYF. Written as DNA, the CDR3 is TGCGCCAGCAGTCAATCGCCCAGCGTCTTCTCTGGAAACACCATATATTTT.

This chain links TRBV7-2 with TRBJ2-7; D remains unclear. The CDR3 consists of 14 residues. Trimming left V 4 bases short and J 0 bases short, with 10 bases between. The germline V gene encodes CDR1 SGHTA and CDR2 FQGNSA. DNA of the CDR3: TGTGCCAGCAGCTCCACCGTTGACTCCTACGAGCAGTACTTC. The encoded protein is CASSSTVDSYEQYF.

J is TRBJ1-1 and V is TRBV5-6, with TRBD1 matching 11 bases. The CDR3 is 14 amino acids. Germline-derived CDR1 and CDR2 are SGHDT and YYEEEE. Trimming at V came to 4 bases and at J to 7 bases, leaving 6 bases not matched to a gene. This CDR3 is CASSEGQGVVEAFF. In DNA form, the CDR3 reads TGTGCCAGCAGCGAGGGACAGGGGGTGGTTGAAGCTTTCTTT.

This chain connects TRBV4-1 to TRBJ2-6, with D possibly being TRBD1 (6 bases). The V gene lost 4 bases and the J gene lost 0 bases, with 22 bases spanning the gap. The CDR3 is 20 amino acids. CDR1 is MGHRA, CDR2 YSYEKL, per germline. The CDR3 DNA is TGCGCCAGCAGCCGCGCCCGTGGCAGGGGCAGCCCCTCTGGGGCCAACGTCCTGACTTTC. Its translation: CASSRARGRGSPSGANVLTF.

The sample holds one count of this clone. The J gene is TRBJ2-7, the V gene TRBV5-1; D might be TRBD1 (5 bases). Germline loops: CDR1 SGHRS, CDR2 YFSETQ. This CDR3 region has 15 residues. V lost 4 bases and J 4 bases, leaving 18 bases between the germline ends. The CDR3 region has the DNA TGCGCCAGCAGCACCGCAGGGTCCCCGCAGTACGAGCAGTACTTC. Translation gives CASSTAGSPQYEQYF. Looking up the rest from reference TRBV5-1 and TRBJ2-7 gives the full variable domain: KAGVTQTPRYLIKTRGQQVTLSCSPISGHRSVSWYQQTPGQGLQFLFEYFSETQRNKGNFPGRFSGRQFSNSRSEMNVSTLELGDSALYLCASSTAGSPQYEQYFGPGTRLTVT.

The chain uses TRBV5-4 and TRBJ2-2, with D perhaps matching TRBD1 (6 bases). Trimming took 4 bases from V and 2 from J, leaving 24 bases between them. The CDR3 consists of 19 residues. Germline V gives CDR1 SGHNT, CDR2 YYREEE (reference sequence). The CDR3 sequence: CASSNFRSGQRTNTGELFF. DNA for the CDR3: TGTGCCAGCAGCAATTTCAGGTCTGGACAGCGGACTAACACCGGGGAGCTGTTTTTT.

CDR3 residues: CASSLSGDNQPQHF. CDR3 coding DNA: TGCGCCAGCAGCTTGTCCGGGGACAATCAGCCCCAGCATTTT. The chain recombines TRBV5-1 with TRBJ1-5; no definite D call. CDR1 is SGHRS, CDR2 YFSETQ, per germline. The CDR3 covers 14 residues. V was trimmed by 1 base and J by 3 bases, leaving 8 bases between them.

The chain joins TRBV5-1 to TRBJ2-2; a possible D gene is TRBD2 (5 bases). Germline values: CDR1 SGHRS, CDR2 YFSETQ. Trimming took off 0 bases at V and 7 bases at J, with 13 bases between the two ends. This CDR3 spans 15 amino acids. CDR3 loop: CASSLVPGNGGELFF. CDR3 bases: TGCGCCAGCAGCTTGGTTCCCGGGAACGGCGGGGAGCTGTTTTTT.

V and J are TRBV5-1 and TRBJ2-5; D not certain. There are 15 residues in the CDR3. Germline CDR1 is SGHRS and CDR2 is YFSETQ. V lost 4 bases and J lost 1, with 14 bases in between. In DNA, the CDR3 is TGCGCCAGCAGCCAAGCCCCCGGGTCCCAAGAGACCCAGTACTTC. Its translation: CASSQAPGSQETQYF.

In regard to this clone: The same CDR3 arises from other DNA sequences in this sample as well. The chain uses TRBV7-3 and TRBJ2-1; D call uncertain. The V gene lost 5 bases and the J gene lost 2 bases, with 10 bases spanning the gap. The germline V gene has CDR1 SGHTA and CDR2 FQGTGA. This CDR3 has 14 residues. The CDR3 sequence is CASSPGGPYNEQFF. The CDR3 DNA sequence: TGTGCCAGCAGCCCCGGCGGACCCTACAATGAGCAGTTCTTC.

The CDR3 region is CASIRGRGTYEQYF. Here the CDR3 DNA reads TGTGCCTCAATCCGAGGGAGGGGGACCTACGAGCAGTACTTC. The V and J genes are TRBV28 and TRBJ2-7; tentative D call: TRBD2 (7 bases). The V gene's germline CDR1 is MDHEN and CDR2 SYDVKM. With 11 bases removed from V and 2 bases from J, the gap between germline ends came to 19 bases. The CDR3 runs to 14 residues.

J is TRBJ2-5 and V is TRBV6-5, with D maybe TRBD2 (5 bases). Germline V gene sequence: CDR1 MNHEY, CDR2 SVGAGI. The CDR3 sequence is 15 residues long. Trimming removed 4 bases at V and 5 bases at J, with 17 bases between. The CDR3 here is CASSWGVDASETQYF. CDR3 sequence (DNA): TGTGCCAGCAGTTGGGGAGTCGACGCCTCGGAGACCCAGTACTTC.

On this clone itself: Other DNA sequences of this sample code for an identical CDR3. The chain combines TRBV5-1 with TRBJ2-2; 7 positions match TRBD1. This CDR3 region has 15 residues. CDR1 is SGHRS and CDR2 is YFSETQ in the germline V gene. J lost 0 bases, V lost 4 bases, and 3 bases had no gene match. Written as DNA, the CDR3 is TGCGCCAGCAGCCCGACAGGGACGAACACCGGGGAGCTGTTTTTT. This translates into CASSPTGTNTGELFF.